This TCR beta chain was found in a study of T cell changes during pregnancy in multiple sclerosis (dated by TCRdb to the late 2010s). For the study in its entirety: The study looked at changes in the T cell repertoire across pregnancy in women with multiple sclerosis.

Libraries came from the immunoSEQ multiplex PCR assay. The table was pulled from immuneACCESS by TCRdb, which kept in-frame rearrangements only. Such tables lose some clones; where checked, under half of the loss comes from unresolved V genes, and the rest has no known cause. The sample data list around 92,000 clones, and approximately 93% of these were observed just once. The ten largest make up roughly 0.99% of the sample. Including the terminal cysteine and phenylalanine, the CDR3 comprises 16 residues. The DNA shown is the 48-base CDR3, in frame from base 1. According to the germline V gene, CDR1 reads MNHEY and CDR2 reads SVGAGI. Concerning this clone itself: Its antigen is unknown. The junction differs from germline at one of its ends, possibly a read error.

This clonotype originated in a female donor with multiple sclerosis, enrolled in a pregnancy study. The sequence links TRBV6-5 to TRBJ2-1; 11 middle bases align to TRBD2. The sequencing used peripheral blood, collected after pregnancy. The nucleotide sequence is given as TGTGCCAGCAGCTACTATCTAGCGGGGGGTGACAATGAGCAGTTCTTC. Its translation reads: CASSYYLAGGDNEQFF.